The 6 T cell receptor beta chains reported below all come from one sample, sequenced in a study of long-term antiretroviral therapy in people with HIV. This was the immunoSEQ v3.0 assay at survey level. The table came from immunoSEQ multiplex PCR; TCRdb's copy has only in-frame clones and leaves some out. The top ten hold around 7.7% of the sample, which has about 20,000 clones, 90% to 95% seen once. The source material was unsorted PBMCs, sampled 4.4 years after starting antiretroviral therapy. All receptors come from a woman aged 50 to 60 with HIV.

The chain couples TRBV6-5 to TRBJ2-1; maybe TRBD2 (6 bases). In germline, CDR1 is MNHEY, CDR2 SVGAGI. Trimming shortened V by 2 bases and J by 8 bases, and 10 bases separated the two germline ends. CDR3 length: 13 residues. DNA for the CDR3: TGTGCCAGCAGTTACGGAGGGGCGCATGAGCAGTTCTTC. It yields the protein CASSYGGAHEQFF.

The chain is built from TRBV5-1 and TRBJ2-7; D perhaps matches TRBD2 (6 bases). CDR1 and CDR2 (germline): SGHRS, YFSETQ. The CDR3 is 14 amino acids. Trimming took 0 bases from V and 6 from J, leaving 13 bases between them. For the CDR3, the DNA is TGCGCCAGCAGCTTGGGACTAGATTCGACCGAGCAGTACTTC. Translating gives CASSLGLDSTEQYF.

CDR3: CASSLALGGTEAFF. The CDR3 bases are TGTGCCAGCAGCTTAGCGCTCGGGGGCACTGAAGCTTTCTTT. The chain links TRBV7-2 to TRBJ1-1; D might be TRBD1 (5 bases). Germline V gene lookup returns CDR1 SGHTA and CDR2 FQGNSA. This CDR3 comprises 14 residues. V lost 0 bases to trimming and J lost 4 bases, with 9 bases between them.

The rearrangement uses TRBV5-1 and TRBJ2-5; D gene ambiguous. Looked up from germline, CDR1 is SGHRS and CDR2 is YFSETQ. The CDR3 extends over 13 amino acids. V lost 1 base to trimming and J lost 0 bases, with 4 bases between them. In DNA, the CDR3 is TGCGCCAGCAGCTTGAGAGACCAAGAGACCCAGTACTTC. Amino acid sequence: CASSLRDQETQYF.

This clone turned up a few times. The V call is TRBV29-1, the J call TRBJ2-7; 12 nucleotides match TRBD1. The ends lost 6 bases at V and 6 bases at J; junction bases unmatched: 6. Germline assignment: CDR1 SQVTM and CDR2 ANQGSEA. This CDR3 region has 13 residues. CDR3 region: CSVGTGGSGEQYF. The CDR3, as DNA: TGCAGCGTCGGGACAGGGGGCAGCGGCGAGCAGTACTTC.

V is TRBV6-5 and J is TRBJ1-4, with TRBD1 matching 11 bases. Germline assignment: CDR1 MNHEY and CDR2 SVGAGI. CDR3 length: 15 amino acids. Trimming cost V 4 bases and J 7 bases; bases outside gene matches: 5. As DNA, the CDR3 is TGTGCCAGCAGTTTATCCGGGACAGGGGGTGAAAAACTGTTTTTT. This sequence encodes CASSLSGTGGEKLFF.